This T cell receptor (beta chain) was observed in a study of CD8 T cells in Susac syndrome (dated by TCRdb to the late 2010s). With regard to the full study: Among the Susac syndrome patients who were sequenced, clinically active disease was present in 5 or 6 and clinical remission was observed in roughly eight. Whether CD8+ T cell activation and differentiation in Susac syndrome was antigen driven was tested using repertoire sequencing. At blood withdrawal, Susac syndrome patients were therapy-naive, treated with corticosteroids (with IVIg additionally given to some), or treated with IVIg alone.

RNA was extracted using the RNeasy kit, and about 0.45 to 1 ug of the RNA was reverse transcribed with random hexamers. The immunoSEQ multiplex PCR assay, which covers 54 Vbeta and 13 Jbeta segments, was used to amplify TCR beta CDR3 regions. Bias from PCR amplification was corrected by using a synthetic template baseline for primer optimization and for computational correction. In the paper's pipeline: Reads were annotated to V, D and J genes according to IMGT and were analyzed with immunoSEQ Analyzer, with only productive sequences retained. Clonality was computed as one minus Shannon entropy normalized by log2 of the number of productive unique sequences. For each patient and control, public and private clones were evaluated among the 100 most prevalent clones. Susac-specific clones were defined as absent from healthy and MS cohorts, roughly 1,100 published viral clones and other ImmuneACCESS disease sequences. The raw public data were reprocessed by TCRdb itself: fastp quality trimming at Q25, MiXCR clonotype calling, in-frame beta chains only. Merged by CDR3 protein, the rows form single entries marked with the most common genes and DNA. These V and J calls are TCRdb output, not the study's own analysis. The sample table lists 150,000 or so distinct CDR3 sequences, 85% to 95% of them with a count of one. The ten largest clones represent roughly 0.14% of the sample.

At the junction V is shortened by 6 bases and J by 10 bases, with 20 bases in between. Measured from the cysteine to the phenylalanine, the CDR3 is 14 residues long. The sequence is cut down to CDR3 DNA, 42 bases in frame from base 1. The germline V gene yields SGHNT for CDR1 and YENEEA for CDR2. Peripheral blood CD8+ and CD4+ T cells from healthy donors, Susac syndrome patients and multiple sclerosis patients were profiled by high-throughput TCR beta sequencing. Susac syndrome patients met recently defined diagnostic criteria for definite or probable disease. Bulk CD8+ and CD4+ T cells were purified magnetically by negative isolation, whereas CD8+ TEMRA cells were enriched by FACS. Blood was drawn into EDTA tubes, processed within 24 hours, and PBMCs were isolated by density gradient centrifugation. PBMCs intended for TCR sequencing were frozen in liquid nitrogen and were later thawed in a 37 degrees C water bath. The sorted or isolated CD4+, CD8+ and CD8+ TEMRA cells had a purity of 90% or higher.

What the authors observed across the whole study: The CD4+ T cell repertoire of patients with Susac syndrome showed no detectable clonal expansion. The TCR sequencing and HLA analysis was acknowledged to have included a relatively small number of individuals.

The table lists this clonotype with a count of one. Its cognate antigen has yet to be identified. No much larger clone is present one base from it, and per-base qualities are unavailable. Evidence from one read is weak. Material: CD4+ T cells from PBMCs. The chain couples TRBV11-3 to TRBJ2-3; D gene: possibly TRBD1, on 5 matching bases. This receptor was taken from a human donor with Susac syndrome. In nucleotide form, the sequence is TGTGCCAGCAGTTCTAAACCTCCAAGGGGCTCGCAGTATTTT. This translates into CASSSKPPRGSQYF.